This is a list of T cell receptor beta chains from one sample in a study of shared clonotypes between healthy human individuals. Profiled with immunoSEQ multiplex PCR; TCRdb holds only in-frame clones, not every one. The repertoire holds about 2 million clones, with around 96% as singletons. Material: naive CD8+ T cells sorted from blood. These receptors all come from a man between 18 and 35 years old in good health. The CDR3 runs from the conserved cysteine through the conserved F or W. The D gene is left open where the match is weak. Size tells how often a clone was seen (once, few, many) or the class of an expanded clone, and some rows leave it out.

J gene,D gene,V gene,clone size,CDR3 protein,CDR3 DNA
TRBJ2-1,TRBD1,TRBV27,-,CASREGQGRDEQFF,TGTGCCAGCAGGGAGGGACAGGGGAGGGATGAGCAGTTCTTC
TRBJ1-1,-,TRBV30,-,CAWADRGLTEAFF,TGTGCCTGGGCAGATCGGGGTTTGACTGAAGCTTTCTTT
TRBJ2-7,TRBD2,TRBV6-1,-,CASSWTSGTFGEQYF,TGTGCCAGCAGTTGGACTAGCGGGACCTTTGGGGAGCAGTACTTC
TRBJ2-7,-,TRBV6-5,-,CASSYSTVAAYEQYF,TGTGCCAGCAGTTACTCGACGGTGGCAGCCTACGAGCAGTACTTC
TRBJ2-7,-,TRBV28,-,CASTPGLEGSYEQYF,TGTGCCAGCACCCCGGGGCTGGAGGGCTCCTACGAGCAGTACTTC
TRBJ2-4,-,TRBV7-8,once,CASSLVSGPGDIQYF,TGTGCCAGCAGCTTAGTAAGTGGCCCAGGGGACATTCAGTACTTC
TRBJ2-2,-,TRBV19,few,CASSMVGNTGELFF,TGTGCCAGTAGTATGGTAGGAAACACCGGGGAGCTGTTTTTT
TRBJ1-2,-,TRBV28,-,CASSFSGDNYGYTF,TGTGCCAGCAGTTTTTCGGGGGATAACTATGGCTACACCTTC
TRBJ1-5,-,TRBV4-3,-,CASSQYLELGSNQPQHF,TGCGCCAGCAGCCAATACCTGGAATTGGGTAGCAATCAGCCCCAGCATTTT
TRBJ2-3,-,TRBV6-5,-,CATNSAGDTQYF,TGTGCCACCAACTCGGCCGGAGATACGCAGTATTTT
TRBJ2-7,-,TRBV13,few,CASSLVSSEQYF,TGTGCCAGCAGCTTAGTGAGCTCAGAGCAGTACTTC
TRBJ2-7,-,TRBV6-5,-,CASSYYPFVEQYF,TGTGCCAGCAGTTATTACCCATTTGTTGAGCAGTACTTC
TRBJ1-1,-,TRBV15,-,CATSGGSHGTEAFF,TGTGCCACCAGCGGGGGATCTCACGGGACTGAAGCTTTCTTT
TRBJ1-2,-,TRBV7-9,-,CASSFGIVTYGYTF,TGTGCCAGCAGCTTCGGTATAGTTACCTATGGCTACACCTTC
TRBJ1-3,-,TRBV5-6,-,CASSDSFGNTIYF,TGTGCCAGCAGCGACAGCTTTGGAAACACCATATATTTT
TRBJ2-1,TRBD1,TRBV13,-,CASSWTGSSYNEQFF,TGTGCCAGCAGCTGGACAGGGAGCTCCTACAATGAGCAGTTCTTC
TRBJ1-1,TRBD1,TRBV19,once,CASSPGTGRAFF,TGTGCCAGTAGTCCCGGGACAGGGCGAGCTTTCTTT
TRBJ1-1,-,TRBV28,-,CASSLQGSGTEAFF,TGTGCCAGCAGTTTGCAAGGCTCGGGAACTGAAGCTTTCTTT
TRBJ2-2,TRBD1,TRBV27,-,CASSSGTGHTGELFF,TGTGCCAGCAGTTCCGGGACAGGACACACCGGGGAGCTGTTTTTT
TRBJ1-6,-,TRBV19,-,CASSIYNSPLHF,TGTGCCAGTAGTATTTATAATTCACCCCTCCACTTT
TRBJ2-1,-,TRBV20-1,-,CSARDGGEQFF,TGCAGTGCTAGGGATGGGGGTGAGCAGTTCTTC
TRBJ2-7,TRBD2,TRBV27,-,CASSFVWRGGMGEQYF,TGTGCCAGCAGTTTTGTTTGGCGGGGGGGCATGGGCGAGCAGTACTTC
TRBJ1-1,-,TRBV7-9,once,CASSWPMGDNTEAFF,TGTGCCAGCAGCTGGCCAATGGGGGATAACACTGAAGCTTTCTTT
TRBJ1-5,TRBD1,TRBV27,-,CASSPQGVSYSNQPQHF,TGTGCCAGCAGCCCACAGGGGGTGTCGTATAGCAATCAGCCCCAGCATTTT
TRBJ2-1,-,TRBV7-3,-,CASSLISAGTSTHEQFF,TGTGCCAGCAGCTTAATATCGGCGGGGACCTCCACGCATGAGCAGTTCTTC
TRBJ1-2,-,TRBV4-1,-,CASSQGASPGYGYTF,TGCGCCAGCAGCCAGGGCGCTTCCCCCGGCTATGGCTACACCTTC
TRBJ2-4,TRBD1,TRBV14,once,CASSRQGYIQYF,TGTGCCAGCAGTAGACAGGGGTACATTCAGTACTTC
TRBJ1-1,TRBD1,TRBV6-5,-,CASSGLAGGNTEAFF,TGTGCCAGCAGTGGGCTCGCAGGGGGGAACACTGAAGCTTTCTTT
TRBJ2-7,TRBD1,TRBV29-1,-,CSVVDRVLTTGEQYF,TGCAGCGTTGTGGACAGGGTATTGACTACAGGCGAGCAGTACTTC
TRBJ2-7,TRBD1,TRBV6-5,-,CASSRTGGGYEQYF,TGTGCCAGCAGTCGGACAGGGGGCGGCTACGAGCAGTACTTC
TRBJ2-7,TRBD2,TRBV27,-,CASSYLAGESYEQYF,TGTGCCAGCAGTTACCTAGCGGGAGAAAGCTACGAGCAGTACTTC
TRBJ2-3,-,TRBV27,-,CASSPPRLVADTQYF,TGTGCCAGCAGTCCCCCGAGACTAGTGGCAGATACGCAGTATTTT
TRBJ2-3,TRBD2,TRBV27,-,CASSFLPLAGGGTDTQYF,TGTGCCAGCAGTTTTCTCCCTTTAGCGGGGGGGGGCACAGATACGCAGTATTTT
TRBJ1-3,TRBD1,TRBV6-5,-,CASSSGTGGSGNTIYF,TGTGCCAGCAGTTCCGGGACAGGGGGCTCTGGAAACACCATATATTTT
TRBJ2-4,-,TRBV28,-,CASSYKAKNIQYF,TGTGCCAGCAGTTATAAGGCCAAAAACATTCAGTACTTC
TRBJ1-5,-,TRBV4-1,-,CASSPLQGQPQHF,TGCGCCAGCAGCCCACTACAGGGTCAGCCCCAGCATTTT
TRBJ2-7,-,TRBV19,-,CASQAGVGYEQYF,TGTGCCAGCCAAGCTGGCGTTGGGTACGAGCAGTACTTC
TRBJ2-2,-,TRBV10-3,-,CAIRGRRDLDTGELFF,TGTGCCATCAGGGGTCGTCGGGATCTCGACACCGGGGAGCTGTTTTTT
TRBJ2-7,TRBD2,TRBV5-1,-,CASSLTSGIHEQYF,TGCGCCAGCAGCTTGACTAGCGGGATCCACGAGCAGTACTTC
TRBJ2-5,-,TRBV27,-,CASSSLPVAGIRETQYF,TGTGCCAGCAGTTCTTTACCGGTTGCAGGGATTCGAGAGACCCAGTACTTC
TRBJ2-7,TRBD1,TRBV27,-,CASSLTGQNYEQYF,TGTGCCAGCAGTTTAACGGGACAGAATTACGAGCAGTACTTC
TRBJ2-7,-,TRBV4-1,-,CASSQGTAEFSYEQYF,TGCGCCAGCAGCCAGGGTACAGCCGAATTTTCCTACGAGCAGTACTTC
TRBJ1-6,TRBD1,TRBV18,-,CASSRPGQGVRSPLHF,TGTGCCAGCTCACGACCGGGACAGGGGGTGAGGTCACCCCTCCACTTT
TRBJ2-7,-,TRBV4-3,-,CASSQDHLAAEQYF,TGCGCCAGCAGCCAAGATCACCTTGCAGCCGAGCAGTACTTC
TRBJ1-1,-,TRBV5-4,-,CASRFGNTEAFF,TGTGCCAGCAGATTTGGAAACACTGAAGCTTTCTTT
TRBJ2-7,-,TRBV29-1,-,CSVEGASYEQYF,TGCAGCGTAGAAGGGGCTTCCTACGAGCAGTACTTC
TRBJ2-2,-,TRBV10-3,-,CAISELGVGGTGELFF,TGTGCCATCAGTGAGTTAGGGGTAGGCGGCACCGGGGAGCTGTTTTTT
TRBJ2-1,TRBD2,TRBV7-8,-,CASSPGLAGQSSYNEQFF,TGTGCCAGCAGCCCGGGACTAGCGGGACAAAGCTCCTACAATGAGCAGTTCTTC
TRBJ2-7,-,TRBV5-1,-,CASSLVGGPTGTQSYEQYF,TGCGCCAGCAGCCTTGTTGGTGGGCCGACCGGGACCCAGAGCTACGAGCAGTACTTC
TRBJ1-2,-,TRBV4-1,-,CASSPHRDEGYGYTF,TGCGCCAGCAGCCCGCACAGGGATGAGGGCTATGGCTACACCTTC
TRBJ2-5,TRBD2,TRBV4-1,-,CASSQAGTSVQETQYF,TGCGCCAGCAGCCAAGCCGGGACTAGCGTGCAAGAGACCCAGTACTTC
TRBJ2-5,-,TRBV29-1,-,CSVDPTGRRQETQYF,TGCAGCGTTGACCCGACGGGCCGGAGACAAGAGACCCAGTACTTC
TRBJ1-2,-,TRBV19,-,CASSIPNAANYGYTF,TGTGCCAGTAGTATACCCAATGCAGCTAACTATGGCTACACCTTC